The following is a TCR beta chain sequence with its context. The record originates from a study of blood T cell repertoires in COVID-19. At the level of the study: Acute and convalescent COVID-19 samples came from the United States, Italy and Spain. Sources were T cells, B-cell-depleted T cells, or PBMCs; the material itself was cDNA or gDNA.

CDR3 size: 19 residues. Germline lookup yields CDR1 LGHNT and CDR2 FRNRAP. Trimming took off 6 bases at V and 7 bases at J, with 28 bases between the two ends. Original processing notes: Reference gene primer amplification gave estimated nucleated cell counts. Measured with immunoSEQ multiplex PCR; TCRdb has only the in-frame clones, and not every one. Clonal size and the V and J genes are those of that table, whereas D and trimming came from the DNA. This table holds around 140,000 clones, approximately 78% found once. The sequence came from a human donor with acute or convalescent COVID-19. The donor label of this sample is uncertain. Sequencing was done on a sample of peripheral blood. The V and J genes are TRBV12-5 and TRBJ1-6, with a possible D match to TRBD1 (6 bases). CDR3 DNA sequence: TGTGCTAGTGGGCTCCGGGACACCTCTCCGAGGGGCTTAAATTCACCCCTCCACTTT. Translated: CASGLRDTSPRGLNSPLHF.